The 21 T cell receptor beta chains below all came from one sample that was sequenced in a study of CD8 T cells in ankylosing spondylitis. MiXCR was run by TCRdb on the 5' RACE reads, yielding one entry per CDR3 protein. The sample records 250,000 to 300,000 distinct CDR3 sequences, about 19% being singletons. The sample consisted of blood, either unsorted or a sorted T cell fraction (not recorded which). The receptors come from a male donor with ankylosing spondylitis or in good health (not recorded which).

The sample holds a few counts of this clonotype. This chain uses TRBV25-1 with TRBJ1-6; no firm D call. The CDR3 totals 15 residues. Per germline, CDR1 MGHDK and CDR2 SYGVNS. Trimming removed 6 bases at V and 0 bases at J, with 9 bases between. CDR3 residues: CASSWGDSYNSPLHF. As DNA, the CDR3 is TGTGCCAGCAGCTGGGGAGACTCCTATAATTCACCCCTCCACTTT.

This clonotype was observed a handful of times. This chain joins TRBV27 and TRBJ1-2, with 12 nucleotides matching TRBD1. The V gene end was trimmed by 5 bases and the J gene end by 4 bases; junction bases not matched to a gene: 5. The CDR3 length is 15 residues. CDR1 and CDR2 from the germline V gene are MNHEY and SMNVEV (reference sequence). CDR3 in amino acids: CASSPGTGGAYGYTF. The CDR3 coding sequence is TGTGCCAGCAGTCCTGGGACAGGGGGCGCCTATGGCTACACCTTC.

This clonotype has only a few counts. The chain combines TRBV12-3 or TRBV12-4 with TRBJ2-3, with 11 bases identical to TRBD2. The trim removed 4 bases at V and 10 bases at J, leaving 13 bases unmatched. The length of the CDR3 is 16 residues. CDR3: CASSYSGRVRPDPQYF. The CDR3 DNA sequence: TGTGCCAGCAGTTATAGCGGGAGGGTTCGGCCGGATCCGCAGTATTTT.

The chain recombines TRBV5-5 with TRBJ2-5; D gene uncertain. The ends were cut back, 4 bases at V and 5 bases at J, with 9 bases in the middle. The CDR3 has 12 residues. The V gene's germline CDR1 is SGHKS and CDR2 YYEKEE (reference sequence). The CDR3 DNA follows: TGTGCCAGCAGCCCTTTCGGGGAGACCCAGTACTTC. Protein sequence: CASSPFGETQYF.

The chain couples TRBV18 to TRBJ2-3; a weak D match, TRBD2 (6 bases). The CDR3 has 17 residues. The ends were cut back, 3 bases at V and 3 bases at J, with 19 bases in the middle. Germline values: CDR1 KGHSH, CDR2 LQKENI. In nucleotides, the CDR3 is TGTGCCAGCTCACCCTCTTTTGGCGGGGATTATACAGATACGCAGTATTTT. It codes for CASSPSFGGDYTDTQYF.

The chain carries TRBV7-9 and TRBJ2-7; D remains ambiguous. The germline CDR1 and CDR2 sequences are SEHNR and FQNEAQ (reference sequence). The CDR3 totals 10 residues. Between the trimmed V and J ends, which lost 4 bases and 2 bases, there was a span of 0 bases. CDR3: CASSSYEQYV. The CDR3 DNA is TGTGCCAGCAGCTCCTACGAGCAGTACGTC.

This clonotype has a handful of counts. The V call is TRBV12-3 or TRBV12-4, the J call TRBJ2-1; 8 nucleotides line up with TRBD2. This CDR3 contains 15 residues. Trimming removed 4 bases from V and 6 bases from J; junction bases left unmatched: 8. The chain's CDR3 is CASSSEGGRPNEQFF. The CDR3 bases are TGTGCCAGCAGTTCTGAGGGCGGGAGGCCCAATGAGCAGTTCTTC.

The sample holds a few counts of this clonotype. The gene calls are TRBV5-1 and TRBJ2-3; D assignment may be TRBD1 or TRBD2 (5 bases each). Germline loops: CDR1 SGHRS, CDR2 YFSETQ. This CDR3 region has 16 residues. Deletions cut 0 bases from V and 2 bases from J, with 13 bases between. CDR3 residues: CASSLGSGTTTDTQYF. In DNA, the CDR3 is TGCGCCAGCAGCTTGGGTTCCGGGACCACCACAGATACGCAGTATTTT.

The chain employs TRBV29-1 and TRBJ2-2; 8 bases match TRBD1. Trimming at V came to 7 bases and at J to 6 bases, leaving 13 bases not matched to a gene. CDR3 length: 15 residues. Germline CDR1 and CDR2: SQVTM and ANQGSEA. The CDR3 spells CSGTNDRGRAGELFF. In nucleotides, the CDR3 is TGCAGCGGTACAAATGACAGGGGTCGCGCCGGGGAGCTGTTTTTT.

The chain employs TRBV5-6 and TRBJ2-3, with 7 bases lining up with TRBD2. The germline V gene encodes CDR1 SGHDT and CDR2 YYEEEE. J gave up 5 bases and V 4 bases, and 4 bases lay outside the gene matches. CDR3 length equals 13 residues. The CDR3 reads CASSLRELDTQYF. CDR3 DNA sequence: TGTGCCAGCAGCCTGCGGGAGTTAGATACGCAGTATTTT. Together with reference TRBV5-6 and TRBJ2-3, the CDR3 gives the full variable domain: DAGVTQSPTHLIKTRGQQVTLRCSPKSGHDTVSWYQQALGQGPQFIFQYYEEEERQRGNFPDRFSGHQFPNYSSELNVNALLLGDSALYLCASSLRELDTQYFGPGTRLTVL.

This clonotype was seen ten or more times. The CDR3 sequence is CASSPPSDRRNNGYTF. For the CDR3, the DNA is TGTGCCAGCAGTCCCCCATCGGACAGGAGAAACAATGGCTACACCTTC. The chain couples TRBV6-2 or TRBV6-3 to TRBJ1-2; 7 nucleotides align to TRBD1. Per the germline V gene, CDR1 is MNHEY and CDR2 is SVGEGT. V trimming: 5 bases; J trimming: 6 bases; junction bases outside the gene matches: 15. This CDR3 spans 16 amino acids.

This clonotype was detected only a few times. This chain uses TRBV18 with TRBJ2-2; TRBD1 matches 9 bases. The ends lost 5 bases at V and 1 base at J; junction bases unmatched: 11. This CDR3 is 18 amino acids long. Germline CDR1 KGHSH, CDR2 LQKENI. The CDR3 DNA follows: TGTGCCAGCTCAGCTACGATTCCGGGACAGGGGAACACCGGGGAGCTGTTTTTT. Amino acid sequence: CASSATIPGQGNTGELFF.

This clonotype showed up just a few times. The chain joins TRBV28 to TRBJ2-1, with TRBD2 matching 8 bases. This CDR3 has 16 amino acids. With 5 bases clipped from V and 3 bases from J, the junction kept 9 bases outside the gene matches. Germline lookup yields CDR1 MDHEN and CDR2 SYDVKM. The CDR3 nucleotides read TGTGCCAGCAGTCTACCCGGGACTAGGGTCTACAATGAGCAGTTCTTC. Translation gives CASSLPGTRVYNEQFF.

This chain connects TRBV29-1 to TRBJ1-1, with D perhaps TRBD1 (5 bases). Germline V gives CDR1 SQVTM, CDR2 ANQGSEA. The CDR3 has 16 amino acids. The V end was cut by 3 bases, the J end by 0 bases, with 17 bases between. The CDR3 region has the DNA TGCAGCGTTGATTCGGGGGGTCAGTCCATGAACACTGAAGCTTTCTTT. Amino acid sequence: CSVDSGGQSMNTEAFF. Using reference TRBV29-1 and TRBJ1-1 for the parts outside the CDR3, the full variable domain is SAVISQKPSRDICQRGTSLTIQCQVDSQVTMMFWYRQQPGQSLTLIATANQGSEATYESGFVIDKFPISRPNLTFSTLTVSNMSPEDSSIYLCSVDSGGQSMNTEAFFGQGTRLTVV.

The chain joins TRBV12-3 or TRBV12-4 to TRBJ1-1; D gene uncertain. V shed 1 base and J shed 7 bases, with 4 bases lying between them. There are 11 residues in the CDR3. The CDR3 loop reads CASSLGFEAFF. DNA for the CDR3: TGTGCCAGCAGTTTAGGTTTTGAAGCTTTCTTT.

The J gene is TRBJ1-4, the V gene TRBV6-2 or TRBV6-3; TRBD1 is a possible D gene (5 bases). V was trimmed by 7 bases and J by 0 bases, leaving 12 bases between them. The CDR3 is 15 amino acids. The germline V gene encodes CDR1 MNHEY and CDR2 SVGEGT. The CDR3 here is CASKPGKSTNEKLFF. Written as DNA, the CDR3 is TGTGCCAGCAAGCCAGGGAAGTCAACTAATGAAAAACTGTTTTTT.

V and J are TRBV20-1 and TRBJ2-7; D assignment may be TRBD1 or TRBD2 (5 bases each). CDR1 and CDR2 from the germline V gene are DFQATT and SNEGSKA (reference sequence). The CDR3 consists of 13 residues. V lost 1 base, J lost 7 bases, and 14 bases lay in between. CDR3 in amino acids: CSARATVTGEQYV. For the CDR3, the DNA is TGCAGTGCTAGAGCGACAGTAACGGGAGAGCAGTACGTC.

The chain's CDR3 is CASSSGRGPNEQFF. CDR3 DNA sequence: TGCGCCAGCAGCTCAGGGAGGGGTCCTAATGAGCAGTTCTTC. This chain uses TRBV5-1 with TRBJ2-1, with 7 bases lining up with TRBD2. The V and J ends lost 3 bases and 7 bases, in that order; junction bases with no gene match: 7. The CDR3 runs to 14 residues. Germline assignment: CDR1 SGHRS and CDR2 YFSETQ.

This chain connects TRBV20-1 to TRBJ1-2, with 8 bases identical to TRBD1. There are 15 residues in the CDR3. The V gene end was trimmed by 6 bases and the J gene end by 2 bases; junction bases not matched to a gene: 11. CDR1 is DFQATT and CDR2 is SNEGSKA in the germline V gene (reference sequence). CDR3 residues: CSALPAGGINYGYTF. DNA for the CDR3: TGCAGTGCCCTCCCGGCAGGGGGCATCAACTATGGCTACACCTTC.

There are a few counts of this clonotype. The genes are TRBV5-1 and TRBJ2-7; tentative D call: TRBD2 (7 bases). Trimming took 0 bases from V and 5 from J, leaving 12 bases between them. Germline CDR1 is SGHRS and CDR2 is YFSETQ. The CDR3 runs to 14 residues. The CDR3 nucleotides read TGCGCCAGCAGCTTGGTCGGGGGGCGCAACGAGCAGTACGTC. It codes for CASSLVGGRNEQYV.

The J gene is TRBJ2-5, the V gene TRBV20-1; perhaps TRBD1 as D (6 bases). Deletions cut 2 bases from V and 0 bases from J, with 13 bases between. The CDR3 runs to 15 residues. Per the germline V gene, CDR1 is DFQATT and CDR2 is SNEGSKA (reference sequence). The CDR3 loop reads CSARISQGYQETQYF. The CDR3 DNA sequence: TGCAGTGCTAGAATTTCCCAGGGGTACCAAGAGACCCAGTACTTC.